Here is one TCR beta chain with its context. There are 16 residues in the CDR3. CDR1 is KGHSH, CDR2 LQKENI, per germline. The J segment lost 4 bases and the V segment lost 3 bases, leaving 6 bases of the junction unmatched. This sample stems from a study of sequential checkpoint blockade in melanoma. The treatment was: randomized to nivolumab then ipilimumab (arm A) or the reverse (arm B). Sequencing was performed with immunoSEQ multiplex PCR; in TCRdb, only in-frame clones are kept and a portion is missing. Found here are under 3,000 clones, around 15% of them singletons; the top ten hold 13%. Sample: tumor tissue (inferred from file names), taken from a patient given nivolumab and ipilimumab in sequence. V gene TRBV18 combines with J gene TRBJ2-5; 12 positions agree with TRBD2. This receptor was obtained from a human donor with melanoma. CDR3 loop: CASSPGLAGRGETQYF. The CDR3 coding sequence is TGTGCCAGCTCACCCGGACTAGCGGGAAGGGGAGAGACCCAGTACTTC.